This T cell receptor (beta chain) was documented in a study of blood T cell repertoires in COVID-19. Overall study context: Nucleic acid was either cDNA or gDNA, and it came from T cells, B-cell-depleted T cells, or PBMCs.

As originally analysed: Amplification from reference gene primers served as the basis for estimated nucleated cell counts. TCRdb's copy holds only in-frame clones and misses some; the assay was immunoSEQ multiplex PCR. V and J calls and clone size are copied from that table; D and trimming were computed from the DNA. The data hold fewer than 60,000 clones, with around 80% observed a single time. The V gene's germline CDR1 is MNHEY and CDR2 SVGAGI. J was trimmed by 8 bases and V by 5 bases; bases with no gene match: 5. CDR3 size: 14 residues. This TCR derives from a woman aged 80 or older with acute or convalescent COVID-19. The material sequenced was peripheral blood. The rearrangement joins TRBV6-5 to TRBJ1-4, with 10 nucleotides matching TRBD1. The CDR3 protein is CASSRTGGREKLFF. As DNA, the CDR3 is TGTGCCAGCAGTCGGACAGGGGGGCGGGAAAAACTGTTTTTT.